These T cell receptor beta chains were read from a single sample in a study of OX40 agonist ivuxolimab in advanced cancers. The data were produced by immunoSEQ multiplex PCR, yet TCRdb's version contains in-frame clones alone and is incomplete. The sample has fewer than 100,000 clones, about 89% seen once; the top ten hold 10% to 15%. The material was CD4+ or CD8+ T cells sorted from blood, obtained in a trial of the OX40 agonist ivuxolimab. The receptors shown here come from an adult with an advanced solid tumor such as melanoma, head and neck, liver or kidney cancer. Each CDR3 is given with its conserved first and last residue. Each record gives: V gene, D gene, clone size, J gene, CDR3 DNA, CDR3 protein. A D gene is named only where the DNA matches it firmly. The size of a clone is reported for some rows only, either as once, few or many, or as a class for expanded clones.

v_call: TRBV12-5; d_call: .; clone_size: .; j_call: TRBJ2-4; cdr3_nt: TGTGCTAGTGGTTTGGGACAGACTGAAGCCAAAAACATTCAGTACTTC; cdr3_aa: CASGLGQTEAKNIQYF
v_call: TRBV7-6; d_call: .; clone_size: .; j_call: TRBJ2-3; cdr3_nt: TGTGCCAGCAGCTTGGGGACACTAGGGACAGATACGCAGTATTTT; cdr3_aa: CASSLGTLGTDTQYF
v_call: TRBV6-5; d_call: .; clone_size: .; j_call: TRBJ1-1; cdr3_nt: TGTGCCAGCAGTCTGACAAGGTTACCTCCCACTGAAGCTTTCTTT; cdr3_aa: CASSLTRLPPTEAFF
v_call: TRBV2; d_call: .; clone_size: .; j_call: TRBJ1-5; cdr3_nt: TGTGCCAGCAGTGATAGTGGGGGTAATCAGCCCCAGCATTTT; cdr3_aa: CASSDSGGNQPQHF
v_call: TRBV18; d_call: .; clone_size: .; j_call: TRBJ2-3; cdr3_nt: TGTGCCAGCTCACCACTCTTCGATAGCGAGACAGATACGCAGTATTTT; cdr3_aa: CASSPLFDSETDTQYF
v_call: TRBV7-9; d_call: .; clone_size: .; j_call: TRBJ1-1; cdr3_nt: TGTGCCAGCAGCCCCAACAGGAATGAAGCTTTCTTT; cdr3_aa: CASSPNRNEAFF
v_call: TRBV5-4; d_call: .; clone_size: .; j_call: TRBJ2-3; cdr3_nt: TGTGCCAGCAGCTGGTGGACTAGCACAGATACGCAGTATTTT; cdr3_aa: CASSWWTSTDTQYF
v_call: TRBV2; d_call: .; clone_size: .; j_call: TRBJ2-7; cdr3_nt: TGTGCCAGCAGTGTAGGCAGCTACGAGCAGTACTTC; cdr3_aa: CASSVGSYEQYF
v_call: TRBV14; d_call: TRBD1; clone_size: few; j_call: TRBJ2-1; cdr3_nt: TGTGCCAGTCGAGCCGGGACAGGGGCTGGGAATGAGCAGTTCTTC; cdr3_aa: CASRAGTGAGNEQFF
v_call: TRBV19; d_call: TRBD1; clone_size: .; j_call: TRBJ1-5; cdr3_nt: TGTGCCAGTAGTACTCGACAGGGCGGGTATCAGCCCCAGCATTTT; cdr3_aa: CASSTRQGGYQPQHF
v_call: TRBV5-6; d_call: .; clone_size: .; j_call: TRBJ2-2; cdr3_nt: TGTGCCAGCAGCCGCCTCAAGTGGGTTGGTTTGAGCACCGGGGAGCTGTTTTTT; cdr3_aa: CASSRLKWVGLSTGELFF
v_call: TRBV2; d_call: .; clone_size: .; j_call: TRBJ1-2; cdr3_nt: TGTGCCGAAGCAGGCAGGGCGCTTGGCTACACCTTC; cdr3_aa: CAEAGRALGYTF
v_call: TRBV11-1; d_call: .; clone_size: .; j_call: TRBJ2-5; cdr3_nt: TGTGCCAGCAGCTTGACCGACTGGGGAGAGACCCAGTACTTC; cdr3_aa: CASSLTDWGETQYF
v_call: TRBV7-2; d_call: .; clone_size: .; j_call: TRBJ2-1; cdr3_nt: TGTGCCAGCAGCTTCCCGATCAGTGTCAATGAGCAGTTCTTC; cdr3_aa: CASSFPISVNEQFF
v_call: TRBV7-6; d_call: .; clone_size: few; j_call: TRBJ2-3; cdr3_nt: TGTGCCAGCAGCAAAACTAGACCCCCCACAGATACGCAGTATTTT; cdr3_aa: CASSKTRPPTDTQYF
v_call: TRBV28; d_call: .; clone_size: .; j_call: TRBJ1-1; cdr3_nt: TGTGCCAGCATATCAGCGGGACCCCCTGAAGCTTTCTTT; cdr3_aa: CASISAGPPEAFF
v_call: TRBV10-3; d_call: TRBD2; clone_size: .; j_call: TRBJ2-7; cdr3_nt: TGTGCCAGCAGTCCGCCCCCGGGACTACCTTACGAGCAGTACTTC; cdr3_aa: CASSPPPGLPYEQYF
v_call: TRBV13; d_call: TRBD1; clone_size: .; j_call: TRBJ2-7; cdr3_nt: TGTGCCAGCAGCTTGGGACAGGGGGGCTACGAGCAGTACTTC; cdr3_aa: CASSLGQGGYEQYF
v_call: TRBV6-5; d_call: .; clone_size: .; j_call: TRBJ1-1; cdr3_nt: TGTGCCAGCAGCCGGAAAGGGGCGCGCACTGAAGCTTTCTTT; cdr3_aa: CASSRKGARTEAFF
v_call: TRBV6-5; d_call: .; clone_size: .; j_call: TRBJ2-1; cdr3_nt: TGTGCCAGCAGTTACGCACCCAATGAGCAGTTCTTC; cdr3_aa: CASSYAPNEQFF
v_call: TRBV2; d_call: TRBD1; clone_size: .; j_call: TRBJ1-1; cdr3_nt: TGTGCCAGCAGTGTTGATGGACAGGGGATTTTTGTTGAAGCTTTCTTT; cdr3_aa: CASSVDGQGIFVEAFF
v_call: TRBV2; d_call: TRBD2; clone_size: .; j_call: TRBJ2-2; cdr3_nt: TGTGCCAGCAGTGAAGAGAGAGGGACTAGCGATAACACCGGGGAGCTGTTTTTT; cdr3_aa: CASSEERGTSDNTGELFF
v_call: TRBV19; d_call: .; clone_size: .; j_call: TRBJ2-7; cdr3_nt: TGTGCCAGTAGTATAACGTCGAGGGCCTACGAGCAGTACTTC; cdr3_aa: CASSITSRAYEQYF
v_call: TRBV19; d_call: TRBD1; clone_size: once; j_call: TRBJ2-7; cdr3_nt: TGTGCCAGTAGTATAGGAGCGGGGACAGGGAAATTCTTC; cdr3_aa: CASSIGAGTGKFF
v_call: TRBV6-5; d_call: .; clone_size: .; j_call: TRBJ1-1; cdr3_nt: TGTGCCAGCAGTCACAGGGTCGCCACTGAAGCTTTCTTT; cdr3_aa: CASSHRVATEAFF
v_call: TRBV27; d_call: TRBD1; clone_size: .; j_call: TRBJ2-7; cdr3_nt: TGTGCCAGCAGTTCGATATCCGGGACAGGGTTCTACGAGCAGTACTTC; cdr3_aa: CASSSISGTGFYEQYF
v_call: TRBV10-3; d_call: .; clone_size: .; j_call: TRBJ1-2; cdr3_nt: TGTGCCATCAGTGAGTCCGGAGGACAGCATGGCTACACCTTC; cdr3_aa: CAISESGGQHGYTF
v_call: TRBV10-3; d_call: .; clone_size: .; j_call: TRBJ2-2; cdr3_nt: TGTGCCATCAGTGACTATCGAGAAAGCTGCCCAAAGGGACACCCGAACACCGGGGAGCTGTTTTTT; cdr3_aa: CAISDYRESCPKGHPNTGELFF
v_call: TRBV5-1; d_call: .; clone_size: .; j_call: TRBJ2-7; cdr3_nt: TGCGCCAGCAGCTTGGCCAGATACTACGAGCAGTACTTC; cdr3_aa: CASSLARYYEQYF
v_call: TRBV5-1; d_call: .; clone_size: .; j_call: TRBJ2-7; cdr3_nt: TGCGCCAGCAGCCCAGCCTCCTACGAGCAGTACTTC; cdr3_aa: CASSPASYEQYF
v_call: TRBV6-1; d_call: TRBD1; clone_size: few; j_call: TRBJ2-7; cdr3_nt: TGTGCCAGCAGCGCCGGGACAGGGGGGTACGAGCAGTACTTC; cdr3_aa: CASSAGTGGYEQYF
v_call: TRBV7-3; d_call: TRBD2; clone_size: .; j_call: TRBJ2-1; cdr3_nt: TGTGCCAGCAGCCCAACTAGCGGGAGCCCTCTAACGCAGTTCTTC; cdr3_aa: CASSPTSGSPLTQFF
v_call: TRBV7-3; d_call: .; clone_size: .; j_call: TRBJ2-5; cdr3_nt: TGTGCCAGCAGCTTACGGCCCCTCGGGACCCAGTACTTC; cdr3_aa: CASSLRPLGTQYF
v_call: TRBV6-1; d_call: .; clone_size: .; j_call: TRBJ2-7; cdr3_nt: TGTGCCAGCATTGCGGGACCAAGCTACGAGCAGTACTTC; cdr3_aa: CASIAGPSYEQYF
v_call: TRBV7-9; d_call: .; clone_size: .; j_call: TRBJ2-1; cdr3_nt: TGTGCCAGCAGCTCCAGCCCCGGCGGATCCCTCCACAATGAGCAGTTCTTC; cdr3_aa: CASSSSPGGSLHNEQFF